One and the same sample provided the 32 T cell receptor beta chains below, sequenced in a study of T cells in Graves' hyperthyroidism and ophthalmopathy. The investigators amplified TCR beta CDR3 regions from RNA transcripts. First-round RT-PCR with HTBI primers amplified the TCR CDR3 region. TCRdb re-called the multiplex PCR reads through MiXCR, storing one row per CDR3 protein. The sample includes 650,000 to 700,000 distinct CDR3 sequences, about 18% of them seen just once. Sequencing was performed on blood. These receptors all come from a man aged 50 to 60 with Graves' hyperthyroidism.

This clonotype came up many times. The V call is TRBV11-1, the J call TRBJ1-1; D is unclear. The CDR3 has 16 residues. V shed 5 bases and J shed 3 bases, with 19 bases lying between them. From germline, CDR1 is SGHAT and CDR2 FQDESV (reference sequence). The CDR3 here is CASSPGLSELYTEAFF. The CDR3 coding sequence is TGTGCCAGCAGCCCAGGCCTGAGTGAATTATACACTGAAGCTTTCTTT.

This clonotype has at least ten counts. The chain uses TRBV10-3 and TRBJ2-1; D perhaps matches TRBD1 (6 bases). Germline V gives CDR1 ENHRY, CDR2 SYGVKD. Trimming pared 0 bases from V and 7 bases from J, leaving 13 bases between. The CDR3 length is 15 residues. CDR3 sequence (DNA): TGTGCCATCAGTGAGTCGGGCTCTAGGGGGAATGAGCAGTTCTTC. Translation gives CAISESGSRGNEQFF.

This clonotype came up many times. The chain uses TRBV11-2 and TRBJ2-1, with TRBD2 matching over 11 bases. V lost 10 bases to trimming and J lost 7 bases; unmatched junction nucleotides: 9. Germline V gene sequence: CDR1 SGHAT, CDR2 FQNNGV. This CDR3 has 14 amino acids. CDR3 protein: CATTGTSGWNEQFF. The CDR3, as DNA: TGTGCCACCACCGGGACTAGCGGTTGGAATGAGCAGTTCTTC.

The J gene is TRBJ2-5, the V gene TRBV5-5; 11 bases are a match to TRBD2. The CDR3 is 17 residues long. Germline values: CDR1 SGHKS, CDR2 YYEKEE (reference sequence). After removal of 3 bases from V and 2 bases from J, the junction contained 9 bases not matched to a gene. The CDR3 coding sequence is TGTGCCAGCAGCTCGCCCCTGGGACTAGCGGAACAAGAGACCCAGTACTTC. Its protein product is CASSSPLGLAEQETQYF.

This clonotype is a singleton in its sample. Germline and junction disagree at one end, which may indicate a read error. The chain links TRBV19 to TRBJ2-3, with D possibly being TRBD1 (6 bases). This CDR3 comprises 14 residues. Germline V lookup: CDR1 LNHDA, CDR2 SQIVND (reference sequence). The DNA for the CDR3 is TGTGCCAGTAGTATCCGGGACACCACAGATACGCGGTATTTT. Translating gives CASSIRDTTDTRYF.

The CDR3 region is CATSVNTDTQYF. The DNA for the CDR3 is TGTGCCACCAGTGTTAACACAGATACGCAGTATTTT. The chain recombines TRBV24-1 with TRBJ2-3; D remains unclear. The ends were cut back, 5 bases at V and 2 bases at J, with 4 bases in the middle. This CDR3 is 12 amino acids long. The V gene's germline CDR1 is KGHDR and CDR2 SFDVKD.

This clonotype was picked up many times. This chain uses TRBV29-1 with TRBJ2-1; 10 bases fit TRBD2. The germline V gene has CDR1 SQVTM and CDR2 ANQGSEA. V trimming: 2 bases; J trimming: 6 bases; junction bases outside the gene matches: 4. This CDR3 is built from 14 residues. The CDR3 DNA follows: TGCAGCGTTGAAAGAGCGGGAGGGCCCAATGAGCAGTTCTTC. Its translation: CSVERAGGPNEQFF.

There are many counts of this clonotype. The rearrangement uses TRBV12-3 or TRBV12-4 and TRBJ2-7; possibly TRBD2 for D (5 bases). Trimming pared 2 bases from V and 5 bases from J, leaving 10 bases between. This CDR3 spans 13 amino acids. The CDR3 protein is CASSLWGADEQYF. CDR3 bases: TGTGCCAGCAGTTTATGGGGAGCGGACGAGCAGTACTTC.

On this clonotype itself: A much larger clonotype is one base distant, so this may be a read error. As the CDR3 is not closed by the conserved phenylalanine or tryptophan, this likely results from a read error. The chain has TRBV27 and TRBJ2-1; D is ambiguous. Germline lookup yields CDR1 MNHEY and CDR2 SMNVEV (reference sequence). The length of the CDR3 is 16 residues. Trimming removed 6 bases from V and 0 bases from J, with 15 bases in between. CDR3 in amino acids: CASRRGRDLSYNEQFL. The CDR3 region has the DNA TGTGCCAGCAGACGTGGTCGAGATCTCTCCTACAATGAGCAGTTCCTC.

This clonotype was observed many times. V gene TRBV12-3 or TRBV12-4 combines with J gene TRBJ2-2; D possibly corresponds to TRBD2 (5 bases). V was trimmed by 2 bases and J by 5 bases, leaving 6 bases between them. The CDR3 sequence is 13 residues long. The CDR3, as DNA: TGTGCCAGCAGTTTACTAGCAACCGGGGAGCTGTTTTTT. It is translated as CASSLLATGELFF.

This clonotype is a singleton in its sample. One end of the junction does not line up with germline, which may come from a read error. The chain uses TRBV6-5 and TRBJ1-5; D is possibly TRBD1 (6 bases). The CDR3 covers 15 residues. Germline assignment: CDR1 MNHEY and CDR2 SVGAGI. The DNA for the CDR3 is TGTCCCAGCAGTTACAGTCGACAGGTAGATCAGCCCCAGCATTTT. It yields the protein CPSSYSRQVDQPQHF.

In this sample, this clonotype turned up once. The J gene is TRBJ1-1, the V gene TRBV7-3; unclear D gene. The CDR3 is 15 amino acids. Germline CDR1 is SGHTA and CDR2 is FQGTGA. Trimming left V 6 bases short and J 1 base short, with 15 bases between. This CDR3 is CASSLGSGPNTEAFF. The CDR3, as DNA: TGTGCCAGCAGTCTAGGGTCCGGACCGAACACTGAAGCTTTCTTT.

This chain uses TRBV7-2 with TRBJ2-7; 8 positions agree with TRBD2. This CDR3 is built from 14 residues. The germline gives CDR1 SGHTA, CDR2 FQGNSA. After removal of 6 bases from V and 4 bases from J, the junction contained 8 bases not matched to a gene. CDR3 DNA: TGTGCCAGCAGTCCAAGGACGGGGGGGTACGAGCAGTACGTC. Translation gives CASSPRTGGYEQYV.

The genes are TRBV19 and TRBJ2-7, with 7 bases that match TRBD2. There are 11 residues in the CDR3. Germline values: CDR1 LNHDA, CDR2 SQIVND (reference sequence). Losses at the gene ends were 7 bases for V and 6 bases for J; bases not matched to a gene: 3. CDR3 in DNA: TGTGCCAGTACTAGCGGTCCCGAGCAGTACTTC. This encodes CASTSGPEQYF.

This clonotype occurred many times. This rearrangement joins TRBV30 to TRBJ2-7; D uncertain. V was pared by 0 bases and J by 6 bases, with 21 bases between. This CDR3 region has 16 residues. Per germline, CDR1 GTSNPN and CDR2 SVGIG (reference sequence). CDR3 bases: TGTGCCTGGAGTGTAAAGGGCCTCATTCACCTGCCCGAGCAGTACTTC. This translates into CAWSVKGLIHLPEQYF.

There are many counts of this clonotype. CDR3 protein: CASSLRTLETQYF. As DNA, the CDR3 is TGTGCCAGCAGCTTAAGAACTTTAGAGACCCAGTACTTC. The chain recombines TRBV7-9 with TRBJ2-5; no clear D. Per germline, CDR1 SEHNR and CDR2 FQNEAQ (reference sequence). This CDR3 has 13 amino acids. V was cut by 2 bases and J by 4 bases, with 8 bases left in between.

The chain joins TRBV20-1 to TRBJ2-3; possibly TRBD2 for D (5 bases). V lost 2 bases, J lost 5 bases, and 8 bases lay in between. The CDR3 sequence is 12 residues long. Germline loops: CDR1 DFQATT, CDR2 SNEGSKA (reference sequence). The CDR3 region has the DNA TGCAGTGCTAGACCCCGGGGAGATACGCAGTATTTT. The encoded protein is CSARPRGDTQYF.

The chain combines TRBV18 with TRBJ2-7, with TRBD1 matching over 9 bases. In germline, CDR1 is KGHSH, CDR2 LQKENI. This CDR3 spans 14 amino acids. V lost 0 bases to trimming and J lost 6 bases; unmatched junction nucleotides: 3. Written as DNA, the CDR3 is TGTGCCAGCTCACCACCGACAGGGGGGGCCGAGCAGTACTTC. Translating gives CASSPPTGGAEQYF. The complete variable domain, with remaining parts taken from reference TRBV18 and TRBJ2-7, reads NAGVMQNPRHLVRRRGQEARLRCSPMKGHSHVYWYRQLPEEGLKFMVYLQKENIIDESGMPKERFSAEFPKEGPSILRIQQVVRGDSAAYFCASSPPTGGAEQYFGPGTRLTVT.

The rearrangement links TRBV10-1 to TRBJ2-3; D gene ambiguous. The CDR3 runs to 16 residues. Looked up from germline, CDR1 is WNHNN and CDR2 is SYGVQD (reference sequence). The ends were cut back, 4 bases at V and 1 base at J, with 15 bases in the middle. In DNA, the CDR3 is TGCGCCAGCAGTGGAGGAGCGTCTCTAGGCACAGATACGCAGTATTTT. This translates into CASSGGASLGTDTQYF.

This clonotype was counted many times. The V gene is TRBV12-3 or TRBV12-4, the J gene TRBJ2-3; 11 bases fit TRBD2. This CDR3 contains 15 residues. The V and J ends lost 6 bases and 1 base, in that order; junction bases with no gene match: 3. The CDR3 here is CASSNSGRGTDTQYF. The CDR3 coding sequence is TGTGCCAGCAGCAATAGCGGGAGGGGCACAGATACGCAGTATTTT.

The V call is TRBV5-1, the J call TRBJ2-1, with D perhaps matching TRBD1 (5 bases). Between the trimmed V and J ends, which lost 0 bases and 8 bases, there was a span of 15 bases. CDR1 is SGHRS and CDR2 is YFSETQ in the germline V gene. The CDR3 length is 15 residues. CDR3 sequence reads: CASSLVGKGWDEQFF. CDR3 DNA sequence: TGCGCCAGCAGCTTGGTAGGGAAGGGGTGGGATGAGCAGTTCTTC. Combining the CDR3 with reference TRBV5-1 and TRBJ2-1 gives the whole variable domain KAGVTQTPRYLIKTRGQQVTLSCSPISGHRSVSWYQQTPGQGLQFLFEYFSETQRNKGNFPGRFSGRQFSNSRSEMNVSTLELGDSALYLCASSLVGKGWDEQFFGPGTRLTVL.

This chain uses TRBV28 with TRBJ2-5; no reliable D call. The CDR3 contains 14 residues. Germline lookup yields CDR1 MDHEN and CDR2 SYDVKM. Deletions cut 6 bases from V and 2 bases from J, with 13 bases between. CDR3 DNA sequence: TGTGCCAGCAGGATAGCCTTGCCACAAGAGACCCAGTACTTC. Its translation: CASRIALPQETQYF.

V and J are TRBV19 and TRBJ1-2; 9 bases line up with TRBD1. There are 14 residues in the CDR3. The trim removed 7 bases at V and 2 bases at J, leaving 5 bases unmatched. The germline gives CDR1 LNHDA, CDR2 SQIVND (reference sequence). The CDR3 coding sequence is TGTGCCAGTACCTTGGGACAGGGAAACTATGGCTACACCTTC. Translated, it gives CASTLGQGNYGYTF. Supplemented by reference TRBV19 and TRBJ1-2, the full variable domain reads DGGITQSPKYLFRKEGQNVTLSCEQNLNHDAMYWYRQDPGQGLRLIYYSQIVNDFQKGDIAEGYSVSREKKESFPLTVTSAQKNPTAFYLCASTLGQGNYGYTFGSGTRLTVV.

In this sample, this clonotype turned up many times. This chain uses TRBV6-1 with TRBJ2-3; 7 nucleotides line up with TRBD2. The CDR3 is 14 residues long. Germline V CDR1 and CDR2: MNHNS, SASEGT. V shed 9 bases and J 2 bases; nucleotides not matched to a gene: 8. DNA of the CDR3: TGTGCCAGTCTCCCTAGCGGAAACACAGATACGCAGTATTTT. Residues: CASLPSGNTDTQYF.

The J gene is TRBJ1-6, the V gene TRBV28; possible D gene TRBD1, 5 bases. CDR1 is MDHEN, CDR2 SYDVKM, per germline. V was shortened by 5 bases and J by 5 bases, with 16 bases between the two germline ends. This CDR3 spans 16 amino acids. For the CDR3, the DNA is TGTGCCAGCAGTGTAGCCGGGGCCTTTAATAATTCACCCCTCCACTTT. It is translated as CASSVAGAFNNSPLHF.

This clonotype has a count of ten or more. The J gene is TRBJ2-7, the V gene TRBV7-2, with 8 bases that match TRBD1. The junction had 7 bases not matched to a gene; V was cut back by 5 bases and J by 4 bases. Germline V CDR1 and CDR2: SGHTA, FQGNSA. This CDR3 region has 14 residues. The CDR3 nucleotides read TGTGCCAGCAGCATCGGACAGGGTCAGTACGAGCAGTACTTC. This sequence encodes CASSIGQGQYEQYF.

This clonotype came up many times. The chain combines TRBV28 with TRBJ1-1; D remains ambiguous. The germline V gene encodes CDR1 MDHEN and CDR2 SYDVKM. Trimming took off 2 bases at V and 7 bases at J, with 17 bases between the two ends. The CDR3 loop spans 15 amino acids. The CDR3 bases are TGTGCCAGCAGTTTACCAGGAGTCGCACGAATTGAAGCTTTCTTT. It encodes CASSLPGVARIEAFF.

The sample holds a few counts of this clonotype. The chain combines TRBV19 with TRBJ1-1; D gene ambiguous. V was trimmed by 3 bases and J by 8 bases, leaving 13 bases between them. CDR1 is LNHDA, CDR2 SQIVND, per germline (reference sequence). There are 13 residues in the CDR3. This chain's CDR3 is CASSIERPDEAFF. The CDR3 nucleotides read TGTGCCAGTAGTATCGAAAGACCCGACGAAGCTTTCTTT. Full variable domain (rest looked up from reference TRBV19 and TRBJ1-1): DGGITQSPKYLFRKEGQNVTLSCEQNLNHDAMYWYRQDPGQGLRLIYYSQIVNDFQKGDIAEGYSVSREKKESFPLTVTSAQKNPTAFYLCASSIERPDEAFFGQGTRLTVV.

This clonotype came up many times. The chain combines TRBV28 with TRBJ1-1, with no clear D. The CDR3 has 13 residues. Deletions cut 6 bases from V and 3 bases from J, with 11 bases between. Germline loops: CDR1 MDHEN, CDR2 SYDVKM. The CDR3 DNA reads as TGTGCCAGCAGCCCGGGAGCCTACACTGAAGCTTTCTTT. Translated, it gives CASSPGAYTEAFF.

Concerning this clonotype itself: This may come from a read error, since a much larger clone is one base off. J is TRBJ1-1 and V is TRBV5-1; no definite D call. Germline CDR1 is SGHRS and CDR2 is YFSETQ. This CDR3 is 13 amino acids long. Trimming removed 4 bases from V and 5 bases from J, with 12 bases in between. The CDR3: CASSHDPWTEAFF. The DNA for the CDR3 is TGCGCCAGCAGCCATGACCCTTGGACTGAAGCTTTCTTT.

Note on this clonotype: A much larger clone is a single base away; this may be a read error. The CDR3 bases are TGTGCCAGCCCGGTAAAGGGAACTGAAGCTTTCTTT. It specifies CASPVKGTEAFF. V gene TRBV28 combines with J gene TRBJ1-1, with D uncertain. Trimming removed 8 bases at V and 5 bases at J, with 12 bases between. CDR1 is MDHEN and CDR2 is SYDVKM in the germline V gene. There are 12 residues in the CDR3.

The CDR3 loop reads CAWIRDHYNEQFF. The DNA for the CDR3 is TGTGCCTGGATTCGGGACCACTACAATGAGCAGTTCTTC. This rearrangement joins TRBV30 to TRBJ2-1; perhaps D is TRBD1 or TRBD2 (5 bases each). Trimming removed 4 bases at V and 3 bases at J, with 10 bases between. Germline CDR1 reads GTSNPN; CDR2 reads SVGIG (reference sequence). CDR3 size: 13 residues.